The sequence of this TCR beta chain was determined in a study of shared clonotypes between healthy human individuals. Measured with immunoSEQ multiplex PCR; TCRdb has only the in-frame clones, and not every one. The sample contains around 1.6 million clones, around 98% of which appear only once. Remarks on this clone: No antigen is known for it.

Findings of the study overall: Naive subsets, compared against memory subsets, generally had larger estimated richness values.

The CDR3 has 17 residues. V lost 2 bases, J lost 0 bases, and 8 bases stayed unmatched. Per germline, CDR1 MDHEN and CDR2 SYDVKM. This rearrangement joins TRBV28 to TRBJ1-1, with 8 bases fitting TRBD1. The source material was naive CD4+ T cells sorted from blood. Subset meaning: CD45RA+ positively selected. The TCR was taken from a man younger than 45 in good health. This chain's CDR3 is CASSLPRTGTMNTEAFF. CDR3 DNA sequence: TGTGCCAGCAGTTTACCCAGGACAGGGACCATGAACACTGAAGCTTTCTTT. The full variable domain, with the rest looked up from reference TRBV28 and TRBJ1-1, is DVKVTQSSRYLVKRTGEKVFLECVQDMDHENMFWYRQDPGLGLRLIYFSYDVKMKEKGDIPEGYSVSREKKERFSLILESASTNQTSMYLCASSLPRTGTMNTEAFFGQGTRLTVV.